This T cell receptor (beta chain) was sequenced during a study of cytomegalovirus exposure and HLA in healthy donors. V was trimmed by 2 bases and J by 4 bases, leaving 11 bases between them. Germline-derived CDR1 and CDR2 are MNHEY and SVGAGI. This CDR3 contains 14 residues. The PCR had 60 Vbeta and 13 Jbeta primers. Generated by immunoSEQ multiplex PCR, the TCRdb table keeps only in-frame clones and is missing some. The sample gives 150,000 to 200,000 clones, around 81% of which show up once; more than 1.5% is in the top ten. The TCR was taken from a man between 18 and 35 years old in good health and CMV-seronegative. This sequence joins TRBV6-5 and TRBJ1-2, with D hard to call. The sample taken for sequencing was PBMCs. CDR3 nucleotide sequence: TGTGCCAGCAGTTACAGAGGGTCGGGCTATGGCTACACCTTC. Protein: CASSYRGSGYGYTF.